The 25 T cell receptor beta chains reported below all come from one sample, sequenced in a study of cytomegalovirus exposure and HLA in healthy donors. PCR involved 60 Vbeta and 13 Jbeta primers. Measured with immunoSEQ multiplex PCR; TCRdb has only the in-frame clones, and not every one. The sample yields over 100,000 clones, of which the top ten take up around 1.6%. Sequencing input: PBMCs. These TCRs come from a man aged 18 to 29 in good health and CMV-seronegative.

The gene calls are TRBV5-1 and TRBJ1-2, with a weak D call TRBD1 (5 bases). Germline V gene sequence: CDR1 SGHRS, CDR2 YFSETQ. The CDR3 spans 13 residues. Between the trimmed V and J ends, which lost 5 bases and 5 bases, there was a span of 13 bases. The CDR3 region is CASRDDRLYGYTF. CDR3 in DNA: TGCGCCAGCAGAGATGACAGACTTTATGGCTACACCTTC.

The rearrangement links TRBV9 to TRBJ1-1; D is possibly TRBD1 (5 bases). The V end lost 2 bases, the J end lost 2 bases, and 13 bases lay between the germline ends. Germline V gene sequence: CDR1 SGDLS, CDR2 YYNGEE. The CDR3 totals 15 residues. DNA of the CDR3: TGTGCCAGCAGCGTCGAAGGGGCGGGAAACACTGAAGCTTTCTTT. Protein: CASSVEGAGNTEAFF.

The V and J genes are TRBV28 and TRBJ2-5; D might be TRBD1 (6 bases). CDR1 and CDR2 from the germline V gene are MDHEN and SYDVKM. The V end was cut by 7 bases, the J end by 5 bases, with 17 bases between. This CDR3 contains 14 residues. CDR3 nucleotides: TGTGCCAGCACCCCAAGGGGGTTTCAGGAGACCCAGTACTTC. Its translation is CASTPRGFQETQYF.

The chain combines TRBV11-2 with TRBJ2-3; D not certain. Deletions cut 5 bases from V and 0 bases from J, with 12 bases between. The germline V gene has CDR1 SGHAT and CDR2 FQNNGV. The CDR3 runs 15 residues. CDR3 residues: CASSHSLGSTDTQYF. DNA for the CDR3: TGTGCCAGCAGCCACTCGTTGGGCAGCACAGATACGCAGTATTTT.

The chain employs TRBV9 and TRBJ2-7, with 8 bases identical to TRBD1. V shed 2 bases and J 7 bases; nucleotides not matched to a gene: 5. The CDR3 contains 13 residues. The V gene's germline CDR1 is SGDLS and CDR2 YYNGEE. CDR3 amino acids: CASSVTTGEEQYF. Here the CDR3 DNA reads TGTGCCAGCAGCGTTACGACAGGGGAGGAGCAGTACTTC.

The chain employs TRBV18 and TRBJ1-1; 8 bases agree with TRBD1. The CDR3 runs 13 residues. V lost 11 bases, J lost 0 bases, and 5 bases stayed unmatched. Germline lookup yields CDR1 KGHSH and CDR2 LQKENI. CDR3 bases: TGTGCCGGACGGACAGGGATGAACACTGAAGCTTTCTTT. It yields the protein CAGRTGMNTEAFF.

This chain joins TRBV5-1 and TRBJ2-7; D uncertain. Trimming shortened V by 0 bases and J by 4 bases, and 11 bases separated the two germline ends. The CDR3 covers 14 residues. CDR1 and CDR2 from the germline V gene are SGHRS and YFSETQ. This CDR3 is CASSLALSRYEQYF. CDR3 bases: TGCGCCAGCAGCTTGGCCCTTTCGAGATACGAGCAGTACTTC.

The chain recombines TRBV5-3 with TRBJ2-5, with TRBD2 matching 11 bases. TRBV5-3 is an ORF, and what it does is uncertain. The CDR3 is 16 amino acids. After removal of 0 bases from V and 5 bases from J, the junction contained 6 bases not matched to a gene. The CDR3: CARSLVPSGRWETQYF. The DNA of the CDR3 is TGTGCCAGAAGCTTGGTCCCTAGCGGGAGGTGGGAGACCCAGTACTTC.

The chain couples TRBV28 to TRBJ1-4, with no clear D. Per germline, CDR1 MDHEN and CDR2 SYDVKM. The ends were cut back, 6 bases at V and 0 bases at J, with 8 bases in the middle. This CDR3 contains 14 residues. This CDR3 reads CASSLIATNEKLFF. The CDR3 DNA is TGTGCCAGCAGCCTGATAGCAACTAATGAAAAACTGTTTTTT.

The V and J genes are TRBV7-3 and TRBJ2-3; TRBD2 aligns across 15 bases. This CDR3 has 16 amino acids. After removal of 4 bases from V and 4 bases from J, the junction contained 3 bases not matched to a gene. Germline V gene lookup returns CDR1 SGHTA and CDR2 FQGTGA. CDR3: CASSSGLAGGADTQYF. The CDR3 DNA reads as TGTGCCAGCAGCTCCGGACTAGCGGGAGGGGCAGATACGCAGTATTTT.

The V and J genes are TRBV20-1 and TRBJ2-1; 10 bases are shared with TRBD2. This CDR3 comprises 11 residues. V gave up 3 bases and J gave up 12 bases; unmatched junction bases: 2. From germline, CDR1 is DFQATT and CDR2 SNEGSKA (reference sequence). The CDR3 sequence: CSASPSGGQFF. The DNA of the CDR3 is TGCAGTGCTAGCCCTAGCGGGGGGCAGTTCTTC.

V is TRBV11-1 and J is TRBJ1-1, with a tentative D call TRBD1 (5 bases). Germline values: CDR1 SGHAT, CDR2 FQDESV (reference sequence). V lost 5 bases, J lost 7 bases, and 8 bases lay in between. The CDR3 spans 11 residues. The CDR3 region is CASSDSLEAFF. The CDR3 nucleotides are TGTGCCAGCAGCGACAGCCTTGAAGCTTTCTTT. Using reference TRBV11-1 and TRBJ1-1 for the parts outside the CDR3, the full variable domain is EAEVAQSPRYKITEKSQAVAFWCDPISGHATLYWYRQILGQGPELLVQFQDESVVDDSQLPKDRFSAERLKGVDSTLKIQPAELGDSAMYLCASSDSLEAFFGQGTRLTVV.

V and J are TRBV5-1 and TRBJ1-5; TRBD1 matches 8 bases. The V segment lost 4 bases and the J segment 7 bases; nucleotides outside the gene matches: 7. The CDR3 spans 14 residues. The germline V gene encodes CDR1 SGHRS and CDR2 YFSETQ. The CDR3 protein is CASSPGQGRQPQHF. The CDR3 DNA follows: TGCGCCAGCAGCCCCGGACAGGGAAGACAGCCCCAGCATTTT.

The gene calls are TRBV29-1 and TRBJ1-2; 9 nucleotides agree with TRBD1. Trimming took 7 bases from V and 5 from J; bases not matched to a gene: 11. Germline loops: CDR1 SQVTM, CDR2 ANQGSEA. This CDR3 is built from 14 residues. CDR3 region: CSATGGQDGYGYTF. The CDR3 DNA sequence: TGCAGCGCAACAGGGGGCCAAGACGGTTATGGCTACACCTTC.

The CDR3 region is CASRSGVPGELFF. The CDR3 region has the DNA TGTGCCAGTAGATCGGGGGTTCCGGGGGAGCTGTTTTTT. The chain carries TRBV19 and TRBJ2-2; tentative D call: TRBD2 (6 bases). The CDR3 has 13 residues. CDR1 LNHDA and CDR2 SQIVND come from the germline V gene (reference sequence). Trimming left V 6 bases short and J 8 bases short, with 13 bases between.

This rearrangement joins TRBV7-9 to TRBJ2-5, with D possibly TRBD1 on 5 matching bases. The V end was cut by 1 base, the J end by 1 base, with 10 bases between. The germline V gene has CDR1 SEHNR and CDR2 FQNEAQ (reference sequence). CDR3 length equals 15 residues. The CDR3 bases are TGTGCCAGCAGCTTAGAAGGGGAATTCCAAGAGACCCAGTACTTC. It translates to CASSLEGEFQETQYF.

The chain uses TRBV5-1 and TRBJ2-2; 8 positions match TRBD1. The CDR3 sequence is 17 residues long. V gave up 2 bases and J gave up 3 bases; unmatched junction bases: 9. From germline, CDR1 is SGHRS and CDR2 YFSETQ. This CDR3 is CASSFFMTGVDTGELFF. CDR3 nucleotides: TGCGCCAGCAGCTTCTTTATGACAGGGGTGGACACCGGGGAGCTGTTTTTT.

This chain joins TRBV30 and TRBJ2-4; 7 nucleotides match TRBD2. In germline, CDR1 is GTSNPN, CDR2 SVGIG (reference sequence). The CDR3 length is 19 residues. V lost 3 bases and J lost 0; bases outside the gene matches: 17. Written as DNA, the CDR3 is TGTGCCTGGAGGGGAGGGAAGGAGGCTATGACTAAAGCCAAAAACATTCAGTACTTC. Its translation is CAWRGGKEAMTKAKNIQYF.

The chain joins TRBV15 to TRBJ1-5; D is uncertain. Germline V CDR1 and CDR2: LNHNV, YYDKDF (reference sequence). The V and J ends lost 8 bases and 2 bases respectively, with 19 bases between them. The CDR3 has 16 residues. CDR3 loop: CATGGETPRGNQPQHF. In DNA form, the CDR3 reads TGTGCCACCGGCGGTGAGACCCCCCGAGGCAATCAGCCCCAGCATTTT.

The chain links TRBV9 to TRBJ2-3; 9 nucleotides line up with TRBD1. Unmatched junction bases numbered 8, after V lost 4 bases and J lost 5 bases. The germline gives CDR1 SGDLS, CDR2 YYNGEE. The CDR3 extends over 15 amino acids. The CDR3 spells CASSPGTGWEDTQYF. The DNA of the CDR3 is TGTGCCAGCAGCCCAGGGACAGGGTGGGAAGATACGCAGTATTTT.

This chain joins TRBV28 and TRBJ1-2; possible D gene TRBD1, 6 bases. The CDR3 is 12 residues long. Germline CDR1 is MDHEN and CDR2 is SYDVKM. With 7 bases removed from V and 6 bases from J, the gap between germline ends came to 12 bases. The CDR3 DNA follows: TGTGCCAGCAAAGACAGGTTGAATGGCTACACCTTC. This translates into CASKDRLNGYTF.

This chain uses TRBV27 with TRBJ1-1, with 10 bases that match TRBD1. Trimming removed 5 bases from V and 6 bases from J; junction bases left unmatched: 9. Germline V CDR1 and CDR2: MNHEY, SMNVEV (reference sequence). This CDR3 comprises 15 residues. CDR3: CASSTRDRGVAEAFF. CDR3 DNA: TGTGCCAGCAGTACCCGGGACAGGGGAGTCGCTGAAGCTTTCTTT.

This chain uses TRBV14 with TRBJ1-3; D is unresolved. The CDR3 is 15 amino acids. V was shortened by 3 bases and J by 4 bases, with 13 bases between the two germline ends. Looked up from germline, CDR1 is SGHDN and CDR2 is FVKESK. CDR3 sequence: CASSHRNSKGNTIYF. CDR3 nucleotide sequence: TGTGCCAGCAGCCACCGGAACAGTAAAGGAAACACCATATATTTT.

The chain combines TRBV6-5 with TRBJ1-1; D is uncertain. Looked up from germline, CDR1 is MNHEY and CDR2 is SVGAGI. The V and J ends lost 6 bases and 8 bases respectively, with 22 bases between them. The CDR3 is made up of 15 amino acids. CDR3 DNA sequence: TGTGCCAGCAGAGCGACTTTACTCGGAGAGAGAGAAGCTTTCTTT. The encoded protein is CASRATLLGEREAFF.

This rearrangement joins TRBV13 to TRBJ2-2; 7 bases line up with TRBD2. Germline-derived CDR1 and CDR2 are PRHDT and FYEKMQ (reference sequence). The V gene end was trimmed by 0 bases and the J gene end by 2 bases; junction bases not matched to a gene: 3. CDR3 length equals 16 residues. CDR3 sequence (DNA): TGTGCCAGCAGCTTAGGCGGGGGGTCTAACACCGGGGAGCTGTTTTTT. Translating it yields CASSLGGGSNTGELFF.